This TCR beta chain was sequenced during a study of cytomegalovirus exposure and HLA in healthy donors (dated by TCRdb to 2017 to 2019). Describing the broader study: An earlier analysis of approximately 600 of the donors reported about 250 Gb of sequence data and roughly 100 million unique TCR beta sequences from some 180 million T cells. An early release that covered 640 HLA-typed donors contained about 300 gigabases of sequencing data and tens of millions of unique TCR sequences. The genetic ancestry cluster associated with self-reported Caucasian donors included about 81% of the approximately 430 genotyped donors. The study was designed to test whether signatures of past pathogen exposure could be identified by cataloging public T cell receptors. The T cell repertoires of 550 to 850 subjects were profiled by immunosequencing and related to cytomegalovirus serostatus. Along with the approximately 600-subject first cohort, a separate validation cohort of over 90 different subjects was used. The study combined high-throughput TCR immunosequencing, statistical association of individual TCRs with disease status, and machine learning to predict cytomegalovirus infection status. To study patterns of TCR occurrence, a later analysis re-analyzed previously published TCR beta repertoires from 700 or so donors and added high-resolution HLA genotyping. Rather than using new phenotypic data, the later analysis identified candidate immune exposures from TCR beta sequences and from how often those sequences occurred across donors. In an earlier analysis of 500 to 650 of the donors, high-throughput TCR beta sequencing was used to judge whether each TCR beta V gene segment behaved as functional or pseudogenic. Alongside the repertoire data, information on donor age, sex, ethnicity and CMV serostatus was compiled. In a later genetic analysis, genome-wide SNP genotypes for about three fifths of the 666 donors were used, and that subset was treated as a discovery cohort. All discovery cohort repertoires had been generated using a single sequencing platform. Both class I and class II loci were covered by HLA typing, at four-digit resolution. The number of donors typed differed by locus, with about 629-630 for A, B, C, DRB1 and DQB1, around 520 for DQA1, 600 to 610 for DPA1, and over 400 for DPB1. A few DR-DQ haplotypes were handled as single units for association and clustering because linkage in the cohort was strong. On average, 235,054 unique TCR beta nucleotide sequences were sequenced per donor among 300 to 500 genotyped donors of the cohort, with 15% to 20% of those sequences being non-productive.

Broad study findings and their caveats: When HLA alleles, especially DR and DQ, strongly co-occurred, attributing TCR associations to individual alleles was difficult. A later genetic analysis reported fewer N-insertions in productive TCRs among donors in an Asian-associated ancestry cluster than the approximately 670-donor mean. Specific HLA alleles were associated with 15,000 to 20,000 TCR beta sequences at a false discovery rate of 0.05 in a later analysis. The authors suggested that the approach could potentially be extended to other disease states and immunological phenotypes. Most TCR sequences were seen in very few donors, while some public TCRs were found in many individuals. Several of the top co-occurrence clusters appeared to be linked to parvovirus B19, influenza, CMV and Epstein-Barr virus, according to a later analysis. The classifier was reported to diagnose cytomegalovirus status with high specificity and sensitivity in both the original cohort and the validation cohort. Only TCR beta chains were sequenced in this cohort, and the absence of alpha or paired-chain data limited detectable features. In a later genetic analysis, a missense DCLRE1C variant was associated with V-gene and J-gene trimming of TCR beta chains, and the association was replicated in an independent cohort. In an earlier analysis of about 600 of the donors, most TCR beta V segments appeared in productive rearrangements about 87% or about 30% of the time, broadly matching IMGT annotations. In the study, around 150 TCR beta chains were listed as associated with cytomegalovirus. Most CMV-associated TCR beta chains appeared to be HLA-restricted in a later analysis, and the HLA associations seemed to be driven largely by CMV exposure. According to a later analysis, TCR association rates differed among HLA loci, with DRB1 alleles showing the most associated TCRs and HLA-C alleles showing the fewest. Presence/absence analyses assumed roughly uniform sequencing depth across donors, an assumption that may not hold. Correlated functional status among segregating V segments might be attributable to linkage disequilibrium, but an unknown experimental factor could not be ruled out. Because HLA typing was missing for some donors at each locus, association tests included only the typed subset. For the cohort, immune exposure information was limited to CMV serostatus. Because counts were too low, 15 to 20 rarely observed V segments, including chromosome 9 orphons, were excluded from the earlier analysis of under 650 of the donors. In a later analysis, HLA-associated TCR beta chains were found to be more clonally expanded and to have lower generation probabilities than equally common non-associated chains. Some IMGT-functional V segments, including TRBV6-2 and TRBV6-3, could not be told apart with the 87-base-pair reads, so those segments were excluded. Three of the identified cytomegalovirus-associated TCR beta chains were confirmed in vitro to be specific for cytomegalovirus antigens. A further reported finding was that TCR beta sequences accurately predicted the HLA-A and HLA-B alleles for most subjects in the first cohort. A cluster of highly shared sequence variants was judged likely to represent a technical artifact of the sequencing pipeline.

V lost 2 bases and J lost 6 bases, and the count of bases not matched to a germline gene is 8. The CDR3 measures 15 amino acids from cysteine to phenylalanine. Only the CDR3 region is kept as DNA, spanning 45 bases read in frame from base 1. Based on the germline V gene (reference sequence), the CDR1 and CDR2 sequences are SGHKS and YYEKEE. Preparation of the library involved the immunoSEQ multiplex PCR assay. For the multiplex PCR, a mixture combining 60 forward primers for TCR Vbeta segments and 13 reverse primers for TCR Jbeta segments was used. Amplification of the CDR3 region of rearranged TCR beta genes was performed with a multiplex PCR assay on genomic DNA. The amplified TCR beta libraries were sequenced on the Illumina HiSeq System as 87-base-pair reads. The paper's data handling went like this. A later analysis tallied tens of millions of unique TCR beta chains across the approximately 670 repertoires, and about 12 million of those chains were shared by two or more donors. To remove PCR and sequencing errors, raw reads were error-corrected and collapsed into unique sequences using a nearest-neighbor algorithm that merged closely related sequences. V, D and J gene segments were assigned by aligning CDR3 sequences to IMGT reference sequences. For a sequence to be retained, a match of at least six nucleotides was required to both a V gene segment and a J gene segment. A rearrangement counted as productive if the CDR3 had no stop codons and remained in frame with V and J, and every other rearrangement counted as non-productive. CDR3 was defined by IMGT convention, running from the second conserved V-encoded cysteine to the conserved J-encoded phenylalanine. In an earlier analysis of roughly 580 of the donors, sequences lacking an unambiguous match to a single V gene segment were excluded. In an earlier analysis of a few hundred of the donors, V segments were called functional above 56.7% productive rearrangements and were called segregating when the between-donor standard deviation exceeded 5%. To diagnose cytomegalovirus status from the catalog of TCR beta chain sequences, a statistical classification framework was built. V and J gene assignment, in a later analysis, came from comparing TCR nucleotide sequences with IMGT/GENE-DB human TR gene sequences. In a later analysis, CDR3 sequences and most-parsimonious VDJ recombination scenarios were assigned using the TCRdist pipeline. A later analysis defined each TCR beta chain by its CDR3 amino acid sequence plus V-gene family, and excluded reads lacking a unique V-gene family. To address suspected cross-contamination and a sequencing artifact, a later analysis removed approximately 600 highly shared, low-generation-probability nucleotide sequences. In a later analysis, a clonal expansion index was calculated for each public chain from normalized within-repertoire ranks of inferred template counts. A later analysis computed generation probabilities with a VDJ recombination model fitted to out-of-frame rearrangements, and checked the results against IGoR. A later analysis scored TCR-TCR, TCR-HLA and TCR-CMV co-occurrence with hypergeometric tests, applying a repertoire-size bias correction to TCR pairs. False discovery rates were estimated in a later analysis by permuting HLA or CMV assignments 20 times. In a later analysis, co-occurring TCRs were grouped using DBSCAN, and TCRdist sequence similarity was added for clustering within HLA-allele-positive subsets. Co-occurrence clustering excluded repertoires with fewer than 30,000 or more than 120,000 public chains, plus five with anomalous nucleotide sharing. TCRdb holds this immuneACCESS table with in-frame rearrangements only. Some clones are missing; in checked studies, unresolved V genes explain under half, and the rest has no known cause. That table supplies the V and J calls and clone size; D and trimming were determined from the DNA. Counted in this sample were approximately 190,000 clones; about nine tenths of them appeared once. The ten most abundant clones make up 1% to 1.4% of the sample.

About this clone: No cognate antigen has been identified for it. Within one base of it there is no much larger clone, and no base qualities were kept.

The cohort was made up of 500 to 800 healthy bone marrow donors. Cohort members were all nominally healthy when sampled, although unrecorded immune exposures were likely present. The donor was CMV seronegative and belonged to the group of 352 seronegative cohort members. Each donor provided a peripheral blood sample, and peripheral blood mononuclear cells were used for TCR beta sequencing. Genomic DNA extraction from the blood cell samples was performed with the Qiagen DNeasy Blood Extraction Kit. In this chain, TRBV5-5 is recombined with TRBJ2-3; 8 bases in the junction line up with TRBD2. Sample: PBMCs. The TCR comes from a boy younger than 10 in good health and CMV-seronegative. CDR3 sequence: CASSFRGGTLDTQYF. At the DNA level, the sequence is TGTGCCAGCAGCTTTCGCGGGGGGACCTTGGATACGCAGTATTTT.